This entry describes one TCR beta chain. The antigen it binds to is not known. Base qualities were left out, and no much larger clone turns up one base away. The data belong to a study of Ad26.COV2.S vaccination and SARS-CoV-2 variants (dated by TCRdb to 2020 to 2022). In the study overall: Vaccine-arm donors were drawn from COV1001, a multicentre, randomized, double-blind, placebo-controlled phase I-IIa trial of Ad26.COV2.S in healthy adults. The TCR-sequenced set comprised about 32 samples: approximately 19 Ad26.COV2.S vaccine recipients, 5 placebo recipients and 8 SARS-CoV-2 convalescent individuals. Ad26.COV2.S was given intramuscularly at 5x10^10 or 1x10^11 viral particles, as a single shot or as two shots 56 days apart. Trial participants were randomized into five groups of five: low-dose or high-dose Ad26.COV2.S given once or twice, or placebo on both occasions. Sequencing of the TCRbeta repertoire served to evaluate the specificity and breadth of SARS-CoV-2-reactive T cell receptors following Ad26.COV2.S vaccination. Investigators remained blinded to trial group allocation during experiments and outcome assessment. The paper's findings and limits, for the study overall: Non-spike TCR breadth was comparable between vaccine and placebo recipients, consistent with the vaccine containing only spike. Comparing responses between vaccine doses or regimens was not something the study was powered to do. Higher spike-specific TCR breadth was observed in Ad26.COV2.S recipients than in placebo recipients (P = 0.0014). The authors noted that total T cell responses may have been underestimated by the TCR breadth and depth analyses. Substantial breadth of spike-specific CD8+ and CD4+ T cell responses was reported after vaccination.

At the junction V is shortened by 4 bases and J by 3 bases, with 9 bases in between. The CDR3, cysteine through phenylalanine, is 13 amino acids long. Only the CDR3 portion is preserved as DNA: 39 bases, with reading frame beginning at the first base. According to the germline V gene, CDR1 reads MNHEY and CDR2 reads SVGAGI. Explained via the paper, the treatment or condition label denotes: roughly 19 received Ad26.COV2.S at low or high dose, single or two shots; about five received placebo; per-sample allocation not given. For vaccine and placebo recipients, the sequenced repertoires came from samples collected on day 63 after the first injection. Cohort 1b enrolled 20 to 30 adults aged 18-55 years at a single site in Boston, USA, between 29 July and 7 August 2020. As a vaccine, Ad26.COV2.S was a replication-incompetent adenovirus type 26 vector that expressed a prefusion-stabilized SARS-CoV-2 spike protein derived from the original Wuhan strain.

The immunoSEQ Assay was used to sequence TCRbeta CDR3 regions. After extraction, genomic DNA underwent amplification by bias-controlled multiplex PCR, followed by high-throughput sequencing. In the source study's methods: To quantify the absolute abundance of every unique TCRbeta CDR3 region, sequences were collapsed and filtered. T cell fraction was estimated by normalizing TCRbeta template counts to usable DNA, which was measured by amplifying reference genes present in all nucleated cells. Repertoire TCRs were annotated as SARS-CoV-2-specific by exact matching of V gene, CDR3 amino acid sequence and J gene to a known reactive TCR set. The reference SARS-CoV-2 TCR set was derived from MIRA and filtered for enrichment in COVID-19-positive ImmuneCODE repertoires, a step that removed public or cross-reactive TCRs. Using the MIRA antigens, annotated TCRs were further analysed by specific ORF or by position within an ORF. Depth was the summed frequency of annotated unique rearrangements, while breadth was defined as annotated unique rearrangements over total unique productive rearrangements. Two-sided Wilcoxon rank-sum tests were applied when comparing TCR breadth between groups. TCRdb stores this immuneACCESS table with in-frame sequences only. Part of the clones is absent; in the studies checked, under half of the shortfall reflects unresolved V genes, and no reason is known for the rest. V and J calls and clone size are copied from that table; D and trimming were computed from the DNA. For this sample there are under 500,000 clones; 92% appear just once. About 1.7% of the sample is taken by the ten largest.

Sample: peripheral blood, taken in a trial of Ad26.COV2.S vaccine versus placebo. This receptor chain uses TRBV6-5 and TRBJ1-2; a confident D gene designation cannot be given. This clonotype was obtained from a person between 18 and 65 years old who received the Ad26.COV2.S COVID-19 vaccine or a placebo. The DNA reads as follows: TGTGCCAGCAGTTTTGGGGTTCACTATGGCTACACCTTC. The translation is CASSFGVHYGYTF.